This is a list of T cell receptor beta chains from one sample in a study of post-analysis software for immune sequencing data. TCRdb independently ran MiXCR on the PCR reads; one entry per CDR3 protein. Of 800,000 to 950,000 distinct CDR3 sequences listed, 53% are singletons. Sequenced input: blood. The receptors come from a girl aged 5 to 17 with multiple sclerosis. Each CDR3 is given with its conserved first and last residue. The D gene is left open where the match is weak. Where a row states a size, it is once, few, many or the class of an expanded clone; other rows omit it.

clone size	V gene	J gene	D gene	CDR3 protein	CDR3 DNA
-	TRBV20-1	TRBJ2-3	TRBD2	CSAHPGLAGKWSTDTQYF	TGCAGTGCCCACCCGGGACTAGCGGGGAAATGGAGCACAGATACGCAGTATTTT
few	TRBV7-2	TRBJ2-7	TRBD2	CASSFPGLAGAEQYF	TGTGCCAGCAGCTTTCCGGGACTAGCGGGAGCCGAGCAGTACTTC
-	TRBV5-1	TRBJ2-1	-	CASSPTLVSYNEQFF	TGCGCCAGCAGCCCGACTCTAGTTTCCTACAATGAGCAGTTCTTC
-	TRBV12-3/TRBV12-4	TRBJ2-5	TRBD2	CASSSRSGGDSYNEQYF	TGTGCCAGCAGTTCACGTAGCGGGGGGGACTCCTACAATGAGCAGTACTTC
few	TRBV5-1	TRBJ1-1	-	CASSVRGGNTEAFF	TGCGCCAGCAGCGTCCGCGGGGGTAACACTGAAGCTTTCTTT
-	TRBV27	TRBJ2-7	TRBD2	CASSSLATIPSYEQYF	TGTGCCAGCAGTTCACTAGCGACAATCCCATCCTACGAGCAGTACTTC
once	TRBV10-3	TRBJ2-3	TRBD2	CAISGSGGAPTQYF	TGTGCCATCAGTGGGAGCGGGGGAGCCCCTACGCAGTATTTT
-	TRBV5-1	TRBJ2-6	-	CASSLSKGPSGANVLTF	TGCGCCAGCAGCTTGTCCAAGGGCCCCTCTGGGGCCAACGTCCTGACTTTC
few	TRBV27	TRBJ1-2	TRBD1	CASSLLQGDGYTF	TGTGCCAGCAGTTTGCTGCAGGGGGATGGCTACACCTTC
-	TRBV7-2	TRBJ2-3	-	CASSSQRLSTDTQYF	TGTGCCAGCAGCTCCCAGCGACTAAGCACAGATACGCAGTATTTT
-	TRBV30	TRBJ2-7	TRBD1	CAYRGAYEQYF	TGTGCCTACAGGGGGGCCTACGAGCAGTACTTC
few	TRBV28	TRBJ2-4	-	CASSLYSIAKNIQYF	TGTGCCAGCAGTCTTTACAGTATAGCCAAAAACATTCAGTACTTC
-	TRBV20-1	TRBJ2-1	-	CSGAEVTRGNEQFF	TGCAGTGGCGCCGAGGTAACCAGGGGCAATGAGCAGTTCTTC
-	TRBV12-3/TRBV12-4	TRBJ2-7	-	CASSPGRVSSYEQYF	TGTGCCAGCAGTCCTGGGAGAGTGAGCTCCTACGAGCAGTACTTC
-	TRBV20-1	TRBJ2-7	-	CSAHRTQDSYEQYF	TGCAGTGCCCACCGGACACAGGACTCCTACGAGCAGTACTTC
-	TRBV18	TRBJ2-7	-	CASSPPGQASYEQYF	TGTGCCAGCTCACCACCGGGCCAGGCCTCCTACGAGCAGTACTTC
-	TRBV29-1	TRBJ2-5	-	CSVSPWVVKETQYF	TGCAGCGTTTCCCCGTGGGTGGTCAAAGAGACCCAGTACTTC
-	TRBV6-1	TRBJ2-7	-	CASRSRNGSYEQYF	TGTGCCAGCAGGAGTCGGAACGGATCCTACGAGCAGTACTTC
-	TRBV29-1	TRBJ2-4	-	CSVEDTVWVKNIQYF	TGCAGCGTTGAAGATACCGTATGGGTCAAAAACATTCAGTACTTC
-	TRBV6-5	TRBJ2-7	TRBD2	CASRRLAGAAYEQYF	TGTGCCAGCAGACGACTAGCGGGGGCCGCCTACGAGCAGTACTTC
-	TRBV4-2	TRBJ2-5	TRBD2	CASSQAATSGAKETQYF	TGTGCCAGCAGCCAAGCTGCCACTAGCGGGGCTAAAGAGACCCAGTACTTC
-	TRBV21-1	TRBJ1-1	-	CASSKGPGWTTEAFF	TGTGCCAGCAGCAAAGGGCCGGGGTGGACCACTGAAGCTTTCTTT
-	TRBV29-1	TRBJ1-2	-	CSVEPADSPWGGYTF	TGCAGCGTTGAACCGGCGGACAGCCCGTGGGGTGGCTACACCTTC
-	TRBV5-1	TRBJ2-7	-	CASSLDGPGPQYF	TGCGCCAGCAGCTTGGATGGTCCGGGACCCCAGTACTTC
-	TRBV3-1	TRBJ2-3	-	CASSHIGGKDTQYF	TGTGCCAGCAGCCATATAGGCGGTAAAGATACGCAGTATTTT
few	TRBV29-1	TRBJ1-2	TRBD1	CSVRPGQGARTYGYTF	TGCAGCGTTCGCCCGGGACAGGGGGCGAGAACCTATGGCTACACCTTC
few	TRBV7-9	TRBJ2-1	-	CASSFLVGRSSYNEQFF	TGTGCCAGCAGCTTCCTGGTGGGTAGGAGCTCCTACAATGAGCAGTTCTTC
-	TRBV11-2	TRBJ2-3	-	CASSLGAITDTQYF	TGTGCCAGCAGCTTAGGAGCGATCACAGATACGCAGTATTTT
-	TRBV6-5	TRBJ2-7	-	CASSYSIAEFYEQYF	TGTGCCAGCAGTTACTCGATAGCGGAATTCTACGAGCAGTACTTC
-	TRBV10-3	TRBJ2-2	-	CAISKAQAPRGTGELFF	TGTGCCATCAGTAAGGCCCAAGCCCCTCGGGGCACCGGGGAGCTGTTTTTT
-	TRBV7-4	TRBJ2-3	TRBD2	CASSLGSGGAQYF	TGTGCCAGCAGCTTAGGGTCGGGGGGGGCGCAGTATTTT
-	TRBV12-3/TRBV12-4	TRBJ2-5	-	CASRPDTQETQYF	TGTGCCAGCAGACCCGACACCCAAGAGACCCAGTACTTC
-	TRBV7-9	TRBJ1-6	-	CASSPYRAENSPLHF	TGTGCCAGCAGCCCCTACAGGGCGGAGAATTCACCCCTCCACTTT
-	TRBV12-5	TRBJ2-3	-	CASGLSGPYTNTQYF	TGTGCTAGTGGTTTGTCGGGGCCCTACACTAATACGCAGTATTTT
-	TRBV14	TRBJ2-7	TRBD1	CASSQMGQGHEQYF	TGTGCCAGCAGCCAGATGGGACAGGGCCACGAGCAGTACTTC
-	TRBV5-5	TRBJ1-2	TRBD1	CASSPLGQGDYGYTF	TGTGCCAGCAGCCCGTTGGGACAGGGGGACTATGGCTACACCTTC
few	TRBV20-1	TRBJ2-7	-	CSARDIQEAYEQYF	TGCAGTGCTAGAGATATCCAGGAAGCCTACGAGCAGTACTTC
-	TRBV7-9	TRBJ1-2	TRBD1	CASSQTGDANYGYTF	TGTGCCAGCAGCCAGACAGGGGACGCTAACTATGGCTACACCTTC
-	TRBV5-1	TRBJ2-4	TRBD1	CASSSGDRARAKNIQYF	TGCGCCAGCAGCTCTGGGGACAGAGCTAGGGCCAAAAACATTCAGTACTTC
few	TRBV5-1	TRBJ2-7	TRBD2	CASRRLAFSYEQYF	TGCGCCAGCAGACGACTAGCGTTCTCCTACGAGCAGTACTTC
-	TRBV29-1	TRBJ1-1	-	CSVAGRRRSDTEAFF	TGCAGCGTTGCCGGACGGCGCCGGAGCGACACTGAAGCTTTCTTT
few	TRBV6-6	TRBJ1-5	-	CASSYSTNQPQHF	TGTGCCAGCAGTTACTCGACGAATCAGCCCCAGCATTTT
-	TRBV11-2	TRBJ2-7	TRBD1	CASSQRQGSRSEQYF	TGTGCCAGCAGCCAACGACAGGGATCTAGGTCCGAGCAGTACTTC
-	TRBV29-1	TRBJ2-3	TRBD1	CSVRGQGTDTQYF	TGCAGCGTGCGGGGACAGGGGACAGATACGCAGTATTTT
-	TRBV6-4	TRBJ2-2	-	CASSASTGNTGELFF	TGTGCCAGCAGTGCGTCGACAGGGAACACCGGGGAGCTGTTTTTT